This entry lists 24 T cell receptor beta chains sequenced from one sample in a study of human T cells and chemical hapten exposure. The sample's time point: patch test 2, 6 weeks after DPC sensitization. Documented treatment: therapeutic diphenylcyclopropenone sensitization with weekly scalp DPC. One entry per CDR3 protein results from TCRdb running MiXCR on the RACE reads. This sample yields about 40,000 distinct CDR3 sequences, of which 3% to 4% are seen a single time; under 8.5% belongs to the top ten. The sequences come from whole blood, collected in connection with sensitization to the hapten diphenylcyclopropenone (DPC). These receptors were obtained from a man aged 35-49 years with alopecia areata. Some clones in this sample may be carry-over from other donors' samples.

This clonotype was detected many times. The V and J genes are TRBV2 and TRBJ1-5; D not resolved. Germline CDR1 is SNHLY and CDR2 is FYNNEI. V dropped 3 bases and J dropped 4 bases, with 7 bases sitting between them. CDR3 length equals 13 residues. CDR3 amino acids: CASSDRVNQPQHF. The CDR3 bases are TGTGCCAGCAGTGATAGGGTAAATCAGCCCCAGCATTTT.

This clonotype turned up a few times. The rearrangement uses TRBV20-1 and TRBJ2-6; 9 bases agree with TRBD2. The CDR3 covers 19 residues. The germline V gene encodes CDR1 DFQATT and CDR2 SNEGSKA (reference sequence). The V gene end was trimmed by 1 base and the J gene end by 0 bases; junction bases not matched to a gene: 10. CDR3 in DNA: TGCAGTGCTAGAGGCGACCCCCTAGCGGGAAGCTCTGGGGCCAACGTCCTGACTTTC. Translated, it gives CSARGDPLAGSSGANVLTF.

This clonotype showed up many times. The rearrangement uses TRBV2 and TRBJ2-4, with 7 bases aligning to TRBD1. Germline assignment: CDR1 SNHLY and CDR2 FYNNEI. Trimming took 6 bases from V and 0 from J; bases not matched to a gene: 17. The CDR3 has 19 residues. The CDR3 here is CASSPGRGRGQVAKNIQYF. In DNA form, the CDR3 reads TGTGCCAGCAGCCCCGGACGAGGGAGAGGACAGGTAGCCAAAAACATTCAGTACTTC.

This clonotype was found a few times. V usage is TRBV28 and J usage is TRBJ1-2; 11 bases map to TRBD1. The CDR3 is 16 residues long. The V gene's germline CDR1 is MDHEN and CDR2 SYDVKM. V was clipped by 5 bases and J by 5 bases; unmatched bases: 10. The CDR3 protein is CASSLGQGAQGYGYTF. CDR3 DNA sequence: TGTGCCAGCAGTCTCGGACAGGGGGCGCAGGGATATGGCTACACCTTC.

This clonotype was counted ten times or more. The chain couples TRBV28 to TRBJ2-3; D is possibly TRBD2 (5 bases). The V end lost 5 bases, the J end lost 0 bases, and 15 bases lay between the germline ends. CDR1 MDHEN and CDR2 SYDVKM come from the germline V gene. The CDR3 runs 16 residues. The CDR3 DNA follows: TGTGCCAGCAGTCCGCTAGCAACCGTTAGCACAGATACGCAGTATTTT. This codes for CASSPLATVSTDTQYF.

This clonotype was recorded a few times. This chain connects TRBV20-1 to TRBJ2-3, with D possibly matching TRBD1 (6 bases). Per germline, CDR1 DFQATT and CDR2 SNEGSKA (reference sequence). The CDR3 length is 14 residues. The V end was cut by 5 bases, the J end by 7 bases, with 19 bases between. The CDR3 DNA is TGCAGTGCTGCAAAACCGACGGACAGCTATACGCAGTATTTT. This codes for CSAAKPTDSYTQYF.

Ten or more counts support this clonotype. This chain connects TRBV7-9 to TRBJ2-7; D may be TRBD2 (6 bases). Per germline, CDR1 SEHNR and CDR2 FQNEAQ (reference sequence). This CDR3 has 13 amino acids. V gave up 0 bases and J gave up 6 bases, with 9 bases separating them. This CDR3 reads CASSLAQGGEQYF. The CDR3 DNA follows: TGTGCCAGCAGCTTAGCGCAGGGAGGCGAGCAGTACTTC.

This clonotype came up many times. The rearrangement uses TRBV11-2 and TRBJ2-2; 8 positions match TRBD2. This CDR3 is built from 15 residues. V lost 6 bases to trimming and J lost 3 bases; unmatched junction nucleotides: 6. Germline V lookup: CDR1 SGHAT, CDR2 FQNNGV. CDR3 coding DNA: TGTGCCAGCAGGCTCCCGGGACTAGACACCGGGGAGCTGTTTTTT. Translation: CASRLPGLDTGELFF.

The chain uses TRBV14 and TRBJ2-5; D possibly corresponds to TRBD2 (6 bases). CDR1 is SGHDN, CDR2 FVKESK, per germline. This CDR3 has 15 residues. Trimming removed 0 bases from V and 1 base from J, with 9 bases in between. CDR3 protein: CASSQDWRAQETQYF. The CDR3 nucleotides read TGTGCCAGCAGCCAAGATTGGAGGGCCCAAGAGACCCAGTACTTC.

This clonotype was picked up many times. The chain employs TRBV3-1 and TRBJ1-4; no reliable D call. Germline V lookup: CDR1 LGHDT, CDR2 YNNKEL (reference sequence). Trimming removed 1 base from V and 6 bases from J, with 6 bases in between. This CDR3 is 13 amino acids long. CDR3 sequence: CASSQVSYEKLFF. In DNA form, the CDR3 reads TGTGCCAGCAGCCAAGTGAGTTATGAAAAACTGTTTTTT.

Many counts were recorded for this clonotype. V usage is TRBV6-5 and J usage is TRBJ2-7, with 11 nucleotides matching TRBD1. V was clipped by 0 bases and J by 2 bases; unmatched bases: 0. The germline V gene has CDR1 MNHEY and CDR2 SVGAGI. There are 15 residues in the CDR3. The chain's CDR3 is CASSYSDRGPYEQYF. CDR3 DNA sequence: TGTGCCAGCAGTTACTCGGACAGGGGGCCCTACGAGCAGTACTTC.

This clonotype was counted many times. This chain links TRBV24-1 with TRBJ1-5; D may be TRBD1 (5 bases). V was clipped by 0 bases and J by 3 bases, with 5 bases between them. Germline CDR1 and CDR2: KGHDR and SFDVKD. The CDR3 extends over 14 amino acids. In DNA form, the CDR3 reads TGTGCCACCAGTGATTTGGGGACCAATCAGCCCCAGCATTTT. It is translated as CATSDLGTNQPQHF.

This clonotype occurred many times. The genes are TRBV13 and TRBJ2-5; 9 bases fit TRBD2. This CDR3 contains 14 residues. Germline V gene lookup returns CDR1 PRHDT and CDR2 FYEKMQ (reference sequence). Trimming at V came to 5 bases and at J to 2 bases, leaving 3 bases not matched to a gene. CDR3 bases: TGTGCCAGCAGCCTAGCGGGGTTACAAGAGACCCAGTACTTC. As protein: CASSLAGLQETQYF. Filled out from reference TRBV13 and TRBJ2-5, the complete variable domain reads AAGVIQSPRHLIKEKRETATLKCYPIPRHDTVYWYQQGPGQDPQFLISFYEKMQSDKGSIPDRFSAQQFSDYHSELNMSSLELGDSALYFCASSLAGLQETQYFGPGTRLLVL.

In regard to this clonotype: A read error is possible here, since a much larger clone lies one base away. Without the conserved terminal phenylalanine or tryptophan, this CDR3 likely stems from a read error. The chain is built from TRBV2 and TRBJ2-3, with a possible D match to TRBD2 (6 bases). The germline CDR1 and CDR2 sequences are SNHLY and FYNNEI. With 1 base removed from V and 1 base from J, the gap between germline ends came to 12 bases. The CDR3 totals 16 residues. The CDR3, as DNA: TGTGCCAGCAGTGAAGGTTTTTCTAGCGGCACAGATACGCAGTATTTA. It translates to CASSEGFSSGTDTQYL.

This clonotype came up many times. V and J are TRBV27 and TRBJ2-1, with D perhaps given as TRBD1 or TRBD2 (5 bases each). Germline values: CDR1 MNHEY, CDR2 SMNVEV (reference sequence). Between the trimmed V and J ends, which lost 6 bases and 9 bases, there was a span of 24 bases. This CDR3 has 16 residues. The CDR3: CASSPGAGGASGEQFF. In DNA, the CDR3 is TGTGCCAGCAGCCCCGGGGCAGGAGGAGCCTCTGGTGAGCAGTTCTTC.

This clonotype was counted only a few times. V usage is TRBV28 and J usage is TRBJ1-1, with 7 bases identical to TRBD1. The CDR3 is made up of 13 amino acids. The junction had 7 bases not matched to a gene; V was cut back by 10 bases and J by 2 bases. Germline V CDR1 and CDR2: MDHEN, SYDVKM. The CDR3 loop reads CAIADRSNTEAFF. Here the CDR3 DNA reads TGTGCCATCGCGGACAGGTCCAACACTGAAGCTTTCTTT.

This clonotype was detected many times. Sequence at one end of the junction differs from germline and may be a read error. V and J are TRBV11-2 and TRBJ2-1; 10 bases match TRBD2. In germline, CDR1 is SGHAT, CDR2 FQNNGV. The CDR3 is 12 amino acids. CDR3: CASSPSTSGLVF. The CDR3 bases are TGTGCCAGCAGCCCCTCGACTAGCGGGTTGGTCTTC. Looking up the rest from reference TRBV11-2 and TRBJ2-1 gives the full variable domain: EAGVAQSPRYKIIEKRQSVAFWCNPISGHATLYWYQQILGQGPKLLIQFQNNGVVDDSQLPKDRFSAERLKGVDSTLKIQPAKLEDSAVYLCASSPSTSGLVFGPGTRLTVL.

Concerning this clonotype itself: Being one base from a much bigger clone, this may be a read error. J is TRBJ1-1 and V is TRBV3-1, with D maybe TRBD1 (6 bases). The CDR3 has 15 amino acids. Germline assignment: CDR1 LGHDT and CDR2 YNNKEL (reference sequence). CDR3: CARSPEGGVRTEAFF. CDR3 sequence (DNA): TGTGCCAGGAGCCCTGAGGGGGGTGTTAGAACTGAAGCTTTCTTT.

This clonotype was counted many times. The chain carries TRBV6-2 or TRBV6-3 and TRBJ2-1; D may correspond to TRBD1 or TRBD2 (5 bases each). The CDR3 extends over 14 amino acids. The V and J ends lost 2 bases and 13 bases respectively, with 18 bases between them. Germline-derived CDR1 and CDR2 are MNHEY and SVGEGT. CDR3 nucleotide sequence: TGTGCCAGCAGTTACGAGCCACCGGGACCCCGCCAGTTCTTC. Translated, it gives CASSYEPPGPRQFF.

A few counts support this clonotype. The chain couples TRBV6-2 or TRBV6-3 to TRBJ1-5; TRBD1 aligns across 7 bases. The trim removed 5 bases at V and 4 bases at J, leaving 8 bases unmatched. The germline gives CDR1 MNHEY, CDR2 SVGEGT. The CDR3 is 15 residues long. The CDR3 protein is CASSGGDSGNQPQHF. The CDR3 DNA reads TGTGCCAGCAGTGGCGGGGACAGCGGGAATCAGCCCCAGCATTTT.

This clonotype was seen repeatedly, ten times or more. The chain combines TRBV18 with TRBJ2-7; 8 bases line up with TRBD1. The germline V gene encodes CDR1 KGHSH and CDR2 LQKENI. The length of the CDR3 is 15 residues. J was trimmed by 2 bases and V by 4 bases; bases with no gene match: 7. The CDR3 region is CASSLTADRAYEQYF. CDR3 nucleotide sequence: TGTGCCAGCTCACTGACTGCGGACAGGGCCTACGAGCAGTACTTC.

In this sample, this clonotype turned up many times. The rearrangement links TRBV5-1 to TRBJ2-5; possible D gene TRBD1, 6 bases. V gave up 0 bases and J gave up 2 bases, with 17 bases separating them. Germline CDR1 SGHRS, CDR2 YFSETQ. The CDR3 contains 17 residues. The CDR3 reads CASSLEGLGDIQETQYF. The CDR3 bases are TGCGCCAGCAGCTTGGAAGGTTTGGGGGACATACAAGAGACCCAGTACTTC.

This clonotype was seen many times. This CDR3 is CASSLPRADTQYF. DNA for the CDR3: TGTGCCAGCAGCCTTCCCAGGGCGGATACGCAGTATTTT. V and J are TRBV13 and TRBJ2-3; tentative D call: TRBD1 (5 bases). This CDR3 spans 13 amino acids. CDR1 is PRHDT, CDR2 FYEKMQ, per germline (reference sequence). V shed 5 bases and J shed 6 bases, with 12 bases lying between them.

By its share, this clonotype is medium-sized. The rearrangement links TRBV9 to TRBJ2-5; TRBD2 matches at 11 bases. In germline, CDR1 is SGDLS, CDR2 YYNGEE. J lost 0 bases, V lost 4 bases, and 5 bases had no gene match. The CDR3 is 16 residues long. CDR3 residues: CASSFGTSGDQETQYF. The CDR3 bases are TGTGCCAGCAGCTTCGGGACTAGCGGAGACCAAGAGACCCAGTACTTC.